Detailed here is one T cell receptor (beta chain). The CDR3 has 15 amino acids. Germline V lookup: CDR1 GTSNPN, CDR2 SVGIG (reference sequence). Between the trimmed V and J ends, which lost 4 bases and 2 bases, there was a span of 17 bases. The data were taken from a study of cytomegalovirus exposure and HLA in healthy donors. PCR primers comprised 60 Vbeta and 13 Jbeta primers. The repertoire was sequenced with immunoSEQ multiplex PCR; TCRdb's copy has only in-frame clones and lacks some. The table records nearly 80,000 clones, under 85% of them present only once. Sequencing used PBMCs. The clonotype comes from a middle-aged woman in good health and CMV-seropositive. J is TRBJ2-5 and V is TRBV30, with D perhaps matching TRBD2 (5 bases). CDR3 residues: CAWTYGRTEQETQYF. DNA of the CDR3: TGTGCCTGGACCTATGGGCGGACTGAGCAAGAGACCCAGTACTTC.